This TCR beta chain was retrieved from a study of blood T cell repertoires in COVID-19. About the research overall: The origin of the acute and convalescent COVID-19 samples was the United States, Italy and Spain. PBMCs, B-cell-depleted T cells, or T cells were the source of the cDNA or gDNA that made up the material.

Libraries were prepared by immunoSEQ multiplex PCR; TCRdb keeps only in-frame clonotypes and omits some of them. This table holds approximately 250,000 clones, approximately 80% found once. Germline lookup yields CDR1 GTSNPN and CDR2 SVGIG (reference sequence). This CDR3 is 15 amino acids long. The V and J ends lost 8 bases and 0 bases, in that order; junction bases with no gene match: 7. The gene calls are TRBV30 and TRBJ2-1; 10 bases are a match to TRBD2. Source material: peripheral blood. The TCR comes from a woman between 50 and 59 years old with acute or convalescent COVID-19. CDR3: CAVTSGMSSYNEQFF. The CDR3, as DNA: TGTGCCGTAACTAGCGGGATGAGCTCCTACAATGAGCAGTTCTTC.